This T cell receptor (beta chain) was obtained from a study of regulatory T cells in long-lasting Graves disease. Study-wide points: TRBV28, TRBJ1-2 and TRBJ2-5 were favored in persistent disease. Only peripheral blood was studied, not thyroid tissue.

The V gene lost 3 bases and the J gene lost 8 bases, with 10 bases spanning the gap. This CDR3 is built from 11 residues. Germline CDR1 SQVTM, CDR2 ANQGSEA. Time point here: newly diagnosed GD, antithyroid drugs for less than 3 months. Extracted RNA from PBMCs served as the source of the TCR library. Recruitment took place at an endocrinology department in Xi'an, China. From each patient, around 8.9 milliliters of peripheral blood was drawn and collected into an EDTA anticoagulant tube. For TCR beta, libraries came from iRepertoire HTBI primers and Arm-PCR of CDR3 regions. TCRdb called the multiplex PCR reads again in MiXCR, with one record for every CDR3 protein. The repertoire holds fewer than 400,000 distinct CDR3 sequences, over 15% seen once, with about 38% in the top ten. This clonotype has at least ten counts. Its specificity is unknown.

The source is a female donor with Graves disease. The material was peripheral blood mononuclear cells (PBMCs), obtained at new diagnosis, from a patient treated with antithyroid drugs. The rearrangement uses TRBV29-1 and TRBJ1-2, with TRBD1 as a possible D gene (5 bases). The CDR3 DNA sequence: TGCAGCGTTGATGGGGCACAGGGCTACACCTTC. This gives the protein CSVDGAQGYTF.